These 15 T cell receptor beta chains share one sample of origin, sequenced in a study of T cells expressing NK-cell markers. Reprocessing the 5' RACE reads, TCRdb reports a single entry for every CDR3 protein and omits DNA. The sample table includes some 410,000 distinct CDR3 sequences. The sequencing input was blood T cells: a sorted CD56 or NKG2C T cell subset, CD4+ or CD8+ T cells, or bulk PBMC T cells (not recorded which). The source of these receptors is a woman aged 18 to 75 in good health.

This CDR3 reads CASSQDLQGGGEQFF. The rearrangement uses TRBV3-1 and TRBJ2-1; no DNA is available, so the TRBD1 call from TCRdb remains unchecked. The CDR3 has 15 residues. The germline CDR1 and CDR2 sequences are LGHDT and YNNKEL (reference sequence).

This CDR3 reads CASSSGAHSPHNEQFF. The chain links TRBV27 to TRBJ2-1; with no DNA, the TCRdb D assignment of TRBD2 cannot be verified. The CDR3 totals 16 residues. Per germline, CDR1 MNHEY and CDR2 SMNVEV (reference sequence).

This rearrangement joins TRBV3-1 to TRBJ2-1; TCRdb's D call, TRBD2, is unchecked because there is no DNA. Germline CDR1 and CDR2: LGHDT and YNNKEL (reference sequence). This CDR3 has 14 residues. This chain's CDR3 is CAAGGLAEQNEQFF.

Here the CDR3 reads CASIQLAGQNTGELFF. The J gene is TRBJ2-2, the V gene TRBV6-1; TCRdb names TRBD2, which stays unverified in the absence of DNA. CDR1 is MNHNS and CDR2 is SASEGT in the germline V gene. This CDR3 is built from 16 residues.

The chain has TRBV7-2 and TRBJ1-1; TCRdb's assignment of TRBD1 cannot be checked, as there is no DNA. Germline assignment: CDR1 SGHTA and CDR2 FQGNSA. This CDR3 spans 15 amino acids. The CDR3 is CASSYRTGRVTEAFF.

The chain recombines TRBV6-1 with TRBJ2-1; checking the TCRdb D call of TRBD1 is not possible without DNA. Germline CDR1 is MNHNS and CDR2 is SASEGT. The CDR3 runs 15 residues. The CDR3 loop reads CASTPRDRGSFEQFF.

This chain links TRBV2 with TRBJ2-3; there is no DNA to check the TCRdb D call of TRBD2. There are 12 residues in the CDR3. CDR1 SNHLY and CDR2 FYNNEI come from the germline V gene. The chain's CDR3 is CASKAGADTQYF.

CDR3: CASSLFGQRNYEQYF. The chain employs TRBV12-3 or TRBV12-4 and TRBJ2-7; TCRdb's D call, TRBD1, is unchecked because there is no DNA. The CDR3 covers 15 residues.

This chain uses TRBV30 with TRBJ2-1; the D call of TRBD2 rests on TCRdb alone, since no DNA is present to check it. This CDR3 is built from 14 residues. Germline V lookup: CDR1 GTSNPN, CDR2 SVGIG (reference sequence). Here the CDR3 reads CAWSEIGGFHEQFF.

This chain connects TRBV20-1 to TRBJ2-7; TCRdb returns TRBD2, unconfirmable since there is no DNA. The CDR3 spans 15 residues. The germline V gene encodes CDR1 DFQATT and CDR2 SNEGSKA (reference sequence). This chain's CDR3 is CSATSPGLADYEQYF.

This chain joins TRBV19 and TRBJ1-4; TCRdb outputs TRBD1, but without DNA this stays unchecked. Looked up from germline, CDR1 is LNHDA and CDR2 is SQIVND (reference sequence). The CDR3 totals 13 residues. The CDR3 protein is CASTPQGNEKLFF.

The chain uses TRBV29-1 and TRBJ1-1; TCRdb lists TRBD1, though no DNA is available to test this call. The CDR3 consists of 14 residues. Germline V CDR1 and CDR2: SQVTM, ANQGSEA. The CDR3 sequence is CSVRPQMGATEAFF.

The chain combines TRBV6-2 or TRBV6-3 with TRBJ2-7; checking the TCRdb D call of TRBD1 is not possible without DNA. The CDR3 runs 15 residues. Germline V gene data show CDR1 as MNHEY and CDR2 as SVGEGT. The CDR3 sequence: CASRIREIASYEQYF.

The chain links TRBV20-1 to TRBJ2-5. Germline values: CDR1 DFQATT, CDR2 SNEGSKA (reference sequence). CDR3 length: 11 residues. This chain's CDR3 is CSASLAETQYF.

The chain couples TRBV20-1 to TRBJ1-2; the TCRdb call, TRBD1, lacks DNA for checking. CDR1 DFQATT and CDR2 SNEGSKA come from the germline V gene (reference sequence). CDR3 length equals 14 residues. The CDR3 reads CSARGTGDLRGYTF.